This T cell receptor (beta chain) emerged from a study of vaccination effects on CD4 cells after COVID-19. An approximately ten-day culture period preceded the isolation of CD4+ T cells. Both day 3 and day 7 saw half the medium replaced with IL-2 medium. TCRdb's copy holds only in-frame clones and misses some; the assay was immunoSEQ multiplex PCR. Of over 45,000 clones in the sample, around 63% were seen once. As concerns this clone: What it binds is not known.

The CDR3 length is 15 residues. Between the trimmed V and J ends, which lost 7 bases and 0 bases, there was a span of 15 bases. Germline V lookup: CDR1 SQVTM, CDR2 ANQGSEA. The genes are TRBV29-1 and TRBJ2-2; D uncertain. The sequence was obtained from a human donor who received a COVID-19 vaccine. The sequences come from CD4+ T cells from PBMCs cultured without peptide, collected before COVID-19 vaccination. CDR3 protein: CSAVGPPSNTGELFF. The CDR3 DNA follows: TGCAGCGCTGTCGGCCCGCCCTCGAACACCGGGGAGCTGTTTTTT.